This T cell receptor beta chain derives from a study of cytomegalovirus exposure and HLA in healthy donors. About the research overall: The use of the same platform for the 95 to 150 validation repertoires and the 550 to 850 first-cohort repertoires was reported by a later analysis.

Broader study findings: One later analysis, an examination of the roughly 110 validation repertoires, found that first-cohort TCR clusters tended to co-occur in them.

The donors were part of the validation cohort of fewer than 150 subjects. That cohort was separate from the first cohort, which comprised about 730 subjects. Details on this clone: Its target is unknown.

In germline, CDR1 is MNHNY, CDR2 SVGAGI (reference sequence). CDR3 size: 14 residues. With 8 bases removed from V and 3 bases from J, the gap between germline ends came to 13 bases. Clones were read by immunoSEQ multiplex PCR, and TCRdb kept only the in-frame ones, dropping some. The sample lists a few hundred thousand clones; roughly 87% were seen once. The chain has TRBV6-6 and TRBJ1-4; a possible D gene is TRBD1 (5 bases). The receptor's source is a man aged 18 to 29 in good health and CMV-seropositive. What was sequenced was PBMCs. CDR3 in amino acids: CASGRGGANEKLFF. In DNA form, the CDR3 reads TGTGCCAGCGGGCGAGGAGGGGCTAATGAAAAACTGTTTTTT.